Listed below are T cell receptor beta chains from one sample, sequenced in a study of blood T cell repertoires in COVID-19. The data were produced by immunoSEQ multiplex PCR, yet TCRdb's version contains in-frame clones alone and is incomplete. The sample shows about 21,000 clones, about 88% of them seen only once. Sequencing was carried out using peripheral blood. The receptors stem from a man aged 70 or older with acute or convalescent COVID-19. Each CDR3 is given with its conserved first and last residue. Each record gives: J gene, clone size, V gene, D gene, CDR3 DNA, CDR3 protein. The D gene is left open where the match is weak. Clone size is given for some rows only: seen once, a few or many times, or a class if the clone is expanded.

TRBJ1-2	-	TRBV9	-	TGTGCCAGCAGCGTCGCAGACGGACAGTGGGAACTAAACTATGGCTACACCTTC	CASSVADGQWELNYGYTF
TRBJ2-1	-	TRBV29-1	-	TGCAGCGTTGTGGAGCACAGGGATAAGAATGAGCAGTTCTTC	CSVVEHRDKNEQFF
TRBJ2-3	-	TRBV4-2	-	TGTGCCAGCAGCCAAGGGGGGGAACCAGATACGCAGTATTTT	CASSQGGEPDTQYF
TRBJ1-3	-	TRBV18	-	TGTGCCAGCTCACCCACTTTCGGAGGCTCTGGAAACACCATATATTTT	CASSPTFGGSGNTIYF
TRBJ2-3	-	TRBV4-1	-	TGCGCCAGCAGCCAAGACAGGTCCACAGATACGCAGTATTTT	CASSQDRSTDTQYF
TRBJ2-2	-	TRBV27	TRBD1	TGTGCCAGCAGTCCGGACAGGGGTTTCGATACCGGGGAGCTGTTTTTT	CASSPDRGFDTGELFF
TRBJ1-4	-	TRBV4-3	TRBD1	TGCGCCAGCAGCCAAGATGCCACCAGGGGGTATTTAACTAATGAAAAACTGTTTTTT	CASSQDATRGYLTNEKLFF
TRBJ1-5	-	TRBV19	-	TGTGCCAGTAGTAAGGGAGGGGGGCGCGGTCAGCCCCAGCATTTT	CASSKGGGRGQPQHF
TRBJ2-3	-	TRBV2	-	TGTGCCAGCAGTGCAGGGTTAGGAGATACGCAGTATTTT	CASSAGLGDTQYF
TRBJ2-2	-	TRBV7-6	TRBD2	TGTGCCAGCAGCCCGGGACTAGCGGGAGTAGGGGAGCTGTTTTTT	CASSPGLAGVGELFF
TRBJ1-5	once	TRBV29-1	-	TGCAGCGTTGGGAGGAAAAGGGGGCAGCCCCAGCATTTT	CSVGRKRGQPQHF
TRBJ2-5	-	TRBV4-2	TRBD1	TGTGCCAGCAGCCTGACAGGGGCCACGGATGCACAAGAGACCCAGTACTTC	CASSLTGATDAQETQYF
TRBJ2-7	-	TRBV7-2	-	TGTGCCAGCAGCTACCCAGGGTCCTACGAGCAGTACTTC	CASSYPGSYEQYF
TRBJ2-7	-	TRBV5-1	TRBD2	TGCGCCAGCAGCGTTACTAGCGGACCCTACGAGCAGTACTTC	CASSVTSGPYEQYF
TRBJ2-1	-	TRBV28	TRBD2	TGTGCCATCGGACTAGCGGCTACCAATGAGCAGTTCTTC	CAIGLAATNEQFF
TRBJ1-2	-	TRBV28	-	TGTGCCAGCGTAGACATGCGCTATGGCTACACCTTC	CASVDMRYGYTF
TRBJ2-1	-	TRBV9	-	TGTGCCAGCAGCGTAGAGGGGAGGGGGTCCTACAATGAGCAGTTCTTC	CASSVEGRGSYNEQFF
TRBJ2-3	-	TRBV24-1	-	TGTGCCACCAGTGATTTTAACTATATGGCGCAGTATTTT	CATSDFNYMAQYF
TRBJ2-1	-	TRBV29-1	-	TGCAGCGTTGGGGGTCGGACTTTCTTATACAATGAGCAGTTCTTC	CSVGGRTFLYNEQFF
TRBJ1-1	-	TRBV29-1	TRBD1	TGCAGCGTGAAGGGGGCAGACGCTGAAGCTTTCTTT	CSVKGADAEAFF
TRBJ1-1	-	TRBV7-8	-	TGTGCCAGCAGCGCCCTTACGGGGGACACTGAAGCTTTCTTT	CASSALTGDTEAFF
TRBJ2-4	-	TRBV7-2	-	TGTGCCAGCAGCTTACTTCTGGAGGACATTCAGTACTTC	CASSLLLEDIQYF
TRBJ2-7	few	TRBV13	TRBD1	TGTGCCAGCAGACTCCAAGGGACAGGGACTTACGAGCAGTACTTC	CASRLQGTGTYEQYF
TRBJ2-7	-	TRBV6-2/TRBV6-3	TRBD2	TGTGCCAGCAGTTACTCTGGGACTAGAAACGAGCAGTACTTC	CASSYSGTRNEQYF
TRBJ2-2	-	TRBV11-1	-	TGTGCCAGCAAGGTTGACGGGGGACCCACCGGGGAGCTGTTTTTT	CASKVDGGPTGELFF
TRBJ2-5	-	TRBV3-1/TRBV3-2	-	TGTGCCAGCAGCCAAGCGTTGTGGAAGGGGAAGACCCAGTACTTC	CASSQALWKGKTQYF
TRBJ2-7	once	TRBV7-2	TRBD2	TGTGCCAGCGAAAATCTACCGGGACTAGCGGGAGGGCCCTACGAGCAGTACTTC	CASENLPGLAGGPYEQYF
TRBJ1-6	-	TRBV14	-	TGTGCCAGCAGCCAAGATATGGGGGCAGCTACTCCCAACCACTTT	CASSQDMGAATPNHF
TRBJ2-7	-	TRBV10-1	-	TGCGCCAGCCCCAAAGAGGTCGAAAAAGGAGTTGGGGGGTCGTCTGACGAGCAGTACTTC	CASPKEVEKGVGGSSDEQYF
TRBJ2-2	-	TRBV6-5	-	TGTGCCAGCAGCATGAAGAACCTAGGGGAGCTGTTTTTT	CASSMKNLGELFF
TRBJ1-2	-	TRBV29-1	-	TGCAGCGTTGAAGATCTGATGGGGCTAGGCTACACCTTC	CSVEDLMGLGYTF
TRBJ2-5	-	TRBV7-2	-	TGTGCCAGCAGCGTAGGGGTCACAGGGAGACAAGAGACCCAGTACTTC	CASSVGVTGRQETQYF
TRBJ1-1	-	TRBV29-1	-	TGCAGCGTTGTTAAATCGGGGGACACTGAAGCTTTCTTT	CSVVKSGDTEAFF
TRBJ2-7	-	TRBV4-3	TRBD2	TGCGCCAGCAGCCCCGGGACTAGCGGGTTCTACGAGCAGTACTTC	CASSPGTSGFYEQYF
TRBJ1-4	-	TRBV4-2	-	TGTGCCAGCAGCCAAGAGGGACACTCTAATGAAAAACTGTTTTTT	CASSQEGHSNEKLFF
TRBJ2-7	-	TRBV7-9	-	TGTGCCAGCAGCTTTGAACAGGGCCGCGACGAGCAGTACTTC	CASSFEQGRDEQYF
TRBJ1-3	-	TRBV28	-	TGTGCCAGCAGTCCGCCTGGAGATCGCTCTGGAAACACCATATATTTT	CASSPPGDRSGNTIYF
TRBJ1-1	-	TRBV7-3	TRBD1	TGTGCCAGCAGCTTAGCAGGGGGTAGAACTGAAGCTTTCTTT	CASSLAGGRTEAFF
TRBJ1-4	-	TRBV28	TRBD1	TGTGCCAGCAGGGAACAGGGGGGAGAGGAAAAACTGTTTTTT	CASREQGGEEKLFF
TRBJ1-6	-	TRBV28	-	TGTGCCAGCAATAGTAAAACCTCTGTTGTTCACCTCCACTTT	CASNSKTSVVHLHF
TRBJ2-3	-	TRBV2	-	TGTGCCAGCAGTGGGCAGGGGCCTGCAGATACGCAGTATTTT	CASSGQGPADTQYF
TRBJ2-7	-	TRBV18	-	TGTGCCAGCTCAGCCGTGACAGGCTCCTACGAGCAGTACTTC	CASSAVTGSYEQYF
TRBJ2-3	-	TRBV6-5	TRBD2	TGTGCCAGCAGTCTTAGCGGGAGGGCCGTGGATACGCAGTATTTT	CASSLSGRAVDTQYF
TRBJ1-6	once	TRBV2	TRBD1	TGTGCCAGCAAAAAGACAGGGGCGAATTCACCCCTCCACTTT	CASKKTGANSPLHF
TRBJ2-3	-	TRBV28	-	TGTGCCAGCAGTTTTCTCTCGGGCACAGATACGCAGTATTTT	CASSFLSGTDTQYF
TRBJ2-5	-	TRBV15	-	TGTGCCACCAGCAGAGCCCGGGACCAAGAGACCCAGTACTTC	CATSRARDQETQYF
TRBJ2-7	-	TRBV9	-	TGTGCCAGCAGTTCTTCACTTCTTCAGGGGAACTACGAGCAGTACTTC	CASSSSLLQGNYEQYF
TRBJ2-5	-	TRBV10-3	TRBD2	TGTGCCATCAGTGGTAACATAGCGGGAGACATAGAGACCCAGTACTTC	CAISGNIAGDIETQYF
TRBJ2-3	-	TRBV6-2/TRBV6-3	-	TGTGCCAGCAGTTACTCGATAGCCTTCGCTAGCACAGATACGCAGTATTTT	CASSYSIAFASTDTQYF
TRBJ2-2	once	TRBV7-8	TRBD1	TGTGCCAGCAGCAACCGGGACAGGGGGTTCGGGGAGCTGTTTTTT	CASSNRDRGFGELFF
TRBJ1-2	-	TRBV12-3/TRBV12-4	-	TGTGCCAGCACCTCCCAGGACAGCTATGGCTACACCTTC	CASTSQDSYGYTF
TRBJ2-2	-	TRBV7-9	TRBD2	TGTGCCAGCAGCTCCGGGACTAGCGGGAGTCCTGGCACCGGGGAGCTGTTTTTT	CASSSGTSGSPGTGELFF
TRBJ2-1	-	TRBV6-4	-	TGTGCCAGCAGTGAGGCCCAGGCGCAGTTCTTC	CASSEAQAQFF
TRBJ2-5	few	TRBV4-1	TRBD2	TGCGCCAGCAGCCAAGAAGTGGGATTAGCGGGAGGTGTGACCCAGTACTTC	CASSQEVGLAGGVTQYF
TRBJ1-2	-	TRBV9	-	TGTGCCAGCAGCGTATACGAGGAACTCAACTATGGCTACACCTTC	CASSVYEELNYGYTF
TRBJ2-3	-	TRBV9	TRBD2	TGTGCCAGCAGCTTATACCTAGCGGGTTGGGGGGATACGCAGTATTTT	CASSLYLAGWGDTQYF
TRBJ1-1	-	TRBV5-4	-	TGTGCCAGCAGCCGACAGGCCATGAACACTGAAGCTTTCTTT	CASSRQAMNTEAFF
TRBJ1-1	once	TRBV7-9	-	TGTGCCAGCAGCTTTGTCGCGGGAACTGAAGCTTTCTTT	CASSFVAGTEAFF
TRBJ2-1	-	TRBV28	-	TGTGCCAGCAGTTTGCGGGACAGCTCCTACAATGAGCAGTTCTTC	CASSLRDSSYNEQFF
TRBJ1-3	-	TRBV7-8	TRBD1	TGTGCCAGCAGCTCCCGGTTGGACAGGTTTGGAAACACCATATATTTT	CASSSRLDRFGNTIYF